Reported below is one TCR beta chain. The sample is drawn from a study of CD8 T cells in Susac syndrome. The RNA, about 0.45 to 1 ug, was put through reverse transcription using random hexamers. With immunoSEQ multiplex PCR, TCR beta CDR3 was amplified across 54 Vbeta and 13 Jbeta. TCRdb re-called the immunoSEQ multiplex PCR reads through MiXCR, storing one row per CDR3 protein. The sample carries under 200,000 distinct CDR3 sequences, around 92% recorded once. The CDR3 is 17 residues long. V shed 7 bases, J shed 7 bases, and the junction held 13 bases outside the gene matches. Per germline, CDR1 SGHDT and CDR2 YYEEEE. The study sequenced TCR beta in blood CD8+ and CD4+ T cells. Controls matched for sex and age were healthy donors. FACS was used to enrich TEMRA cells, whereas the CD8+ and CD4+ T cells were obtained by negative isolation.

The chain links TRBV5-6 to TRBJ2-2, with TRBD2 matching 13 bases. The sequenced sample was CD4+ T cells from PBMCs. This receptor was identified in a human donor in good health. The CDR3 nucleotides are TGTGCCAGCGGCCCTCCGGGACTAGCGGGATATAACGGGGAGCTGTTTTTT. Protein sequence: CASGPPGLAGYNGELFF.